This T cell receptor beta chain is drawn from a study of circulating and synovial CD4+ cells in juvenile arthritis. Study-wide results and caveats: Overlap with synovium rose as more T cells were sequenced. CPL and bulk CD4 samples differed at least tenfold in T cell genomes.

Details on this clone: Antigen specificity is unknown. Germline and junction disagree at one end, which may indicate a read error. This specimen includes other DNA sequences encoding the same CDR3.

Germline CDR1 and CDR2: GTSNPN and SVGIG (reference sequence). CDR3 length equals 14 residues. Using immunoSEQ multiplex PCR, the repertoire was profiled, and TCRdb retains in-frame clones only, with some absent. The sample lists around 31,000 clones, about 95% occurring once. The sample comprised CD4+ T cells from blood. This chain connects TRBV30 to TRBJ1-6; 7 nucleotides agree with TRBD1. This receptor was taken from a human donor with juvenile idiopathic arthritis. The CDR3 nucleotides are TGTGCCTGGAGGGGGGGACAGAATAATTCCCCCCTCCACTTT. Amino acid sequence: CAWRGGQNNSPLHF.